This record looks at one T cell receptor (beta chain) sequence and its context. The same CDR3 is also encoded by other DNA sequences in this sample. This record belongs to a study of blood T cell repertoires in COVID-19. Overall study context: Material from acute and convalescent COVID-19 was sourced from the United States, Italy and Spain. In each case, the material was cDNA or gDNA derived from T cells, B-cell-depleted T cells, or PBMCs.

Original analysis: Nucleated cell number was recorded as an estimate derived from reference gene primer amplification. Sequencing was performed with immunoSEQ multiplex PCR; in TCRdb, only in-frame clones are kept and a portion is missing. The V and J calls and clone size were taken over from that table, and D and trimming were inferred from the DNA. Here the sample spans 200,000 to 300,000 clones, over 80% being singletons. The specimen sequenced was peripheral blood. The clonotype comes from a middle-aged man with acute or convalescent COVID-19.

This CDR3 is CATSDASGRAHEQFF. The CDR3 nucleotides are TGTGCCACCAGTGACGCTAGCGGGAGGGCCCATGAGCAGTTCTTC. J is TRBJ2-1 and V is TRBV24-1; 12 bases agree with TRBD2. The germline CDR1 and CDR2 sequences are KGHDR and SFDVKD. V lost 4 bases, J lost 8 bases, and 5 bases stayed unmatched. CDR3 length: 15 residues.